This paragraph covers one T cell receptor beta chain sequence. What it binds is unknown. The data stem from a study of OX40 agonist ivuxolimab in advanced cancers. Study-level information: Patients were given ivuxolimab, an antibody that agonizes OX40 (CD134). Notes on the study in general: CD4+ and CD8+ T cells in blood underwent clonal expansion by week 6 at 0.1 to 3.0 mg/kg.

The table came from immunoSEQ multiplex PCR; TCRdb's copy has only in-frame clones and leaves some out. The sample includes 70,000 to 90,000 clones, about 86% of them seen just once. Germline assignment: CDR1 SGHTS and CDR2 YDEGEE. Trimming cost V 7 bases and J 4 bases, with 18 bases left between them. CDR3 size: 14 residues. This chain joins TRBV5-8 and TRBJ2-7; the D gene could be TRBD1 or TRBD2 (6 bases each). This TCR was recovered from an adult with an advanced solid tumor such as melanoma, head and neck, liver or kidney cancer. The sequences come from CD4+ or CD8+ T cells sorted from blood, collected in a trial of the OX40 agonist ivuxolimab. The CDR3 spells CASSFRGPPYEQYF. The CDR3 DNA follows: TGTGCCAGCTCCTTTCGGGGGCCCCCTTACGAGCAGTACTTC.